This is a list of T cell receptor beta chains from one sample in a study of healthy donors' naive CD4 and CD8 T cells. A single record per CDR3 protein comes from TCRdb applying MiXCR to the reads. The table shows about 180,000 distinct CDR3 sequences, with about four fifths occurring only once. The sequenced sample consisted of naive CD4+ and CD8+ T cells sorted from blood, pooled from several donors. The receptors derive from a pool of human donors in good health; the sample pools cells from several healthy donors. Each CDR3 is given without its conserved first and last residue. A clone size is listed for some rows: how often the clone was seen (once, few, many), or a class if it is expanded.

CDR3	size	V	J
ASTPVNTEAF	.	TRBV12-3/TRBV12-4	TRBJ1-1
SVETHEGYT	.	TRBV29-1	TRBJ1-2
ASSFIGGFQETQY	.	TRBV27	TRBJ2-5
ASSPGTVNTEAF	.	TRBV18	TRBJ1-1
ATSRDPNSYNEQF	once	TRBV15	TRBJ2-1
ASDKDGSSYNEQF	.	TRBV19	TRBJ2-1
ASEADGTGLGYT	.	TRBV6-5	TRBJ1-2
ATSRVPGVYEQY	once	TRBV15	TRBJ2-7
SAGRQLQETQY	once	TRBV29-1	TRBJ2-5
ATQPDRTGELF	.	TRBV19	TRBJ2-2
ASSLLEGANEKLF	few	TRBV12-3/TRBV12-4	TRBJ1-4
ASSELAVLSNEQF	.	TRBV6-5	TRBJ2-1
SVRQGRNYEQY	.	TRBV29-1	TRBJ2-7
ASSLGLMENIQY	.	TRBV5-4	TRBJ2-4
SVTGNYEQY	.	TRBV29-1	TRBJ2-7
SAMDGVRRNEQY	.	TRBV29-1	TRBJ2-7
ASSFGTSGRAGELF	.	TRBV27	TRBJ2-2
SAPWTGATTHSNQPQH	.	TRBV20-1	TRBJ1-5
AISERGLSYGYT	.	TRBV10-3	TRBJ1-2
ANSPAGRGYT	.	TRBV12-3/TRBV12-4	TRBJ1-2
ASSLAARAANTEAF	.	TRBV5-6	TRBJ1-1
SVAGSDTEAF	few	TRBV29-1	TRBJ1-1
ASRGVTTDTQY	.	TRBV2	TRBJ2-3
ASSPAGSPEAF	.	TRBV6-1	TRBJ1-1
ASSLETGPYEQY	.	TRBV5-1	TRBJ2-7
ASSRTVDGYT	.	TRBV6-2/TRBV6-3	TRBJ1-2
ASSVLGSGSTDTQY	.	TRBV19	TRBJ2-3
SVAVPTYGYT	few	TRBV29-1	TRBJ1-2
ASSLGGQGRSPLH	.	TRBV5-1	TRBJ1-6
ASSDRTMNTEAF	few	TRBV19	TRBJ1-1
ASSQDSKGDSKDIQY	.	TRBV4-2	TRBJ2-4
SVDDAQAEQY	.	TRBV29-1	TRBJ2-7
ASSPPGSTDTQY	.	TRBV18	TRBJ2-3
SARVGGAGTDTQY	.	TRBV20-1	TRBJ2-3
ASSAGLVNTETQY	once	TRBV25-1	TRBJ2-5
ASSYLSPGELF	.	TRBV6-5	TRBJ2-2
AWSSGVSNQPQH	once	TRBV30	TRBJ1-5
ASSEFGGDKY	.	TRBV6-1	TRBJ2-5
ASRGTDSYNEQF	few	TRBV19	TRBJ2-1
SGPRLSAAKNIQY	.	TRBV20-1	TRBJ2-4
ASSNSGNEQF	few	TRBV27	TRBJ2-1
SVGDGAYGYT	few	TRBV29-1	TRBJ1-2
ASSELAGGPEQF	.	TRBV6-4	TRBJ2-1
SVGQGIGTGELF	few	TRBV29-1	TRBJ2-2